The TCR beta chain described here comes from a study of tissue T cells after allogeneic stem cell transplantation. General study results and limits: TCR repertoires tracked anatomic similarity, regardless of disease or transplant status.

J lost 6 bases, V lost 5 bases, and 6 bases had no gene match. Germline CDR1 reads NNHDY; CDR2 reads SYVADS. CDR3 size: 14 residues. The data were produced by immunoSEQ multiplex PCR, yet TCRdb's version contains in-frame clones alone and is incomplete. The profile shows about 22,000 clones, roughly three quarters of them singletons. With respect to this clone: Its cognate antigen is unknown. The genes and germline here are from mouse. The CDR3 end lies 1 residue beyond the end of the read and is filled in from the germline J gene.

The sequencing sample was made of blood. The rearrangement links TRBV13-3 to TRBJ2-7; 12 positions agree with TRBD1. The origin of this receptor is a female BALB/c mouse in good health. The MHC haplotype of this mouse line is H2-d. The CDR3 protein is CASRHRDRGLEQYF. The covered CDR3 bases are TGTGCCAGCAGACACCGGGACAGGGGGCTTGAACAGTAC.